A single sample gave rise to the 29 T cell receptor beta chains below, sequenced in a study of shared clonotypes between healthy human individuals. Only in-frame clones appear in the TCRdb table, and some are missing; sequencing was by immunoSEQ multiplex PCR. The profile covers 2,500,000 or so clones, with 80% to 95% appearing a single time and roughly 0.36% taken by the ten largest. The sequencing sample was made of naive CD4+ T cells from PBMCs. As to subset: CD45RA+ positively selected. The origin of the receptors is a young man in good health. Some clones in this sample may be carry-over from other donors' samples.

The V and J genes are TRBV9 and TRBJ2-3; 8 bases fit TRBD2. CDR3 length equals 14 residues. V dropped 3 bases and J dropped 6; count of bases not matched to a gene: 6. Germline CDR1 and CDR2: SGDLS and YYNGEE. The CDR3 sequence is CASSGIGGGDTQYF. The CDR3 bases are TGTGCCAGCAGCGGGATCGGGGGGGGCGATACGCAGTATTTT.

The chain recombines TRBV29-1 with TRBJ2-7, with unresolved D. The CDR3 totals 13 residues. Germline V gene data show CDR1 as SQVTM and CDR2 as ANQGSEA. V was clipped by 4 bases and J by 6 bases, with 16 bases between them. The CDR3 spells CSVAGKLIVEQYF. The DNA for the CDR3 is TGCAGCGTTGCAGGAAAATTGATCGTCGAGCAGTACTTC.

The chain employs TRBV2 and TRBJ2-3; D might be TRBD1 (5 bases). V was trimmed by 4 bases and J by 1 base, leaving 15 bases between them. Germline-derived CDR1 and CDR2 are SNHLY and FYNNEI. This CDR3 has 16 amino acids. CDR3 loop: CASSVGTGRGTDTQYF. As DNA, the CDR3 is TGTGCCAGCAGTGTAGGAACAGGCCGAGGCACAGATACGCAGTATTTT. Full variable domain (rest looked up from reference TRBV2 and TRBJ2-3): EPEVTQTPSHQVTQMGQEVILRCVPISNHLYFYWYRQILGQKVEFLVSFYNNEISEKSEIFDDQFSVERPDGSNFTLKIRSTKLEDSAMYFCASSVGTGRGTDTQYFGPGTRLTVL.

The table lists this clone with a few counts. The rearrangement links TRBV5-1 to TRBJ1-1; 12 bases agree with TRBD1. Germline V gene data show CDR1 as SGHRS and CDR2 as YFSETQ. This CDR3 is built from 15 residues. Trimming took 0 bases from V and 4 from J; bases not matched to a gene: 1. The CDR3 DNA reads as TGCGCCAGCAGCTTGGAGGGACAGGGGGCCACTGAAGCTTTCTTT. Protein product: CASSLEGQGATEAFF. The full variable domain, rest sourced from reference TRBV5-1 and TRBJ1-1, is KAGVTQTPRYLIKTRGQQVTLSCSPISGHRSVSWYQQTPGQGLQFLFEYFSETQRNKGNFPGRFSGRQFSNSRSEMNVSTLELGDSALYLCASSLEGQGATEAFFGQGTRLTVV.

CDR3 sequence (DNA): TGTGCCAGCTCCCGGTCTCTCCTAGCCAAAAACATTCAGTACTTC. Amino acid sequence: CASSRSLLAKNIQYF. This chain connects TRBV18 to TRBJ2-4, with D hard to call. Germline CDR1 is KGHSH and CDR2 is LQKENI. CDR3 length: 15 residues. V lost 6 bases and J lost 0, with 12 bases in between. The full variable domain, its missing parts supplied by reference TRBV18 and TRBJ2-4, is NAGVMQNPRHLVRRRGQEARLRCSPMKGHSHVYWYRQLPEEGLKFMVYLQKENIIDESGMPKERFSAEFPKEGPSILRIQQVVRGDSAAYFCASSRSLLAKNIQYFGAGTRLSVL.

This chain joins TRBV6-5 and TRBJ2-7, with D maybe TRBD1 (5 bases). V dropped 6 bases and J dropped 2 bases, with 17 bases sitting between them. CDR3 length: 15 amino acids. Germline CDR1 reads MNHEY; CDR2 reads SVGAGI. CDR3 DNA: TGTGCCAGCAGACATACCATCGACAGCCCCTACGAGCAGTACTTC. The encoded protein is CASRHTIDSPYEQYF.

Regarding this clone: One junction end does not reproduce the germline sequence, and a read error may be involved. V gene TRBV29-1 combines with J gene TRBJ1-1, with TRBD1 identical over 7 bases. Per germline, CDR1 SQVTM and CDR2 ANQGSEA. This CDR3 comprises 12 residues. The CDR3 nucleotides are TGCAGCGTCGCATCAGACAGGGTCGCCCCCTTTTTT. Its translation is CSVASDRVAPFF.

CDR3 sequence reads: CASSPRGSGSDEQFF. The CDR3 coding sequence is TGTGCCAGCAGCCCTCGGGGTAGCGGGAGCGATGAGCAGTTCTTC. The V gene is TRBV7-9, the J gene TRBJ2-1; TRBD2 agrees at 9 bases. The CDR3 is 15 amino acids. V lost 5 bases and J lost 8; bases outside the gene matches: 10. Germline-derived CDR1 and CDR2 are SEHNR and FQNEAQ (reference sequence).

The chain couples TRBV9 to TRBJ2-7; D call uncertain. The CDR3 consists of 14 residues. V was trimmed by 0 bases and J by 6 bases, leaving 13 bases between them. Germline CDR1 reads SGDLS; CDR2 reads YYNGEE. The CDR3, as DNA: TGTGCCAGCAGCGTAGACCCAGGAGAAAGCGAGCAGTACTTC. It specifies CASSVDPGESEQYF.

The chain uses TRBV4-1 and TRBJ2-1; D is uncertain. V lost 3 bases and J lost 8, with 14 bases in between. The CDR3 is 14 residues long. Germline CDR1 and CDR2: MGHRA and YSYEKL. The CDR3 here is CASSHPLLLDEQFF. The CDR3, as DNA: TGCGCCAGCAGCCATCCCCTTCTTTTAGATGAGCAGTTCTTC.

The chain carries TRBV7-9 and TRBJ2-5, with a possible D match to TRBD1 (6 bases). The length of the CDR3 is 14 residues. CDR1 is SEHNR and CDR2 is FQNEAQ in the germline V gene (reference sequence). The V end was cut by 5 bases, the J end by 1 base, with 11 bases between. The CDR3 nucleotides are TGTGCCAGCAGCGTTACAGGGTTCCAAGAGACCCAGTACTTC. This encodes CASSVTGFQETQYF. Together with reference TRBV7-9 and TRBJ2-5, the CDR3 gives the full variable domain: DTGVSQNPRHKITKRGQNVTFRCDPISEHNRLYWYRQTLGQGPEFLTYFQNEAQLEKSRLLSDRFSAERPKGSFSTLEIQRTEQGDSAMYLCASSVTGFQETQYFGPGTRLLVL.

The CDR3 is CASSLMGPQRDTQYF. The CDR3 DNA is TGCGCCAGCAGCTTGATGGGGCCGCAAAGAGATACGCAGTATTTT. The rearrangement uses TRBV5-1 and TRBJ2-3; tentatively, D is TRBD1 (5 bases). Germline V gene sequence: CDR1 SGHRS, CDR2 YFSETQ. The CDR3 runs to 15 residues. V dropped 1 base and J dropped 5 bases, with 14 bases sitting between them.

J is TRBJ2-1 and V is TRBV5-4; TRBD1 agrees at 12 bases. The germline gives CDR1 SGHNT, CDR2 YYREEE (reference sequence). This CDR3 is 18 amino acids long. V was clipped by 5 bases and J by 0 bases; unmatched bases: 9. CDR3 region: CASSLGQGAVRSYNEQFF. For the CDR3, the DNA is TGTGCCAGCAGTCTGGGACAGGGGGCGGTCCGCTCCTACAATGAGCAGTTCTTC.

A note on this clone: The sample contains more than one DNA sequence encoding this CDR3. V and J are TRBV5-1 and TRBJ2-5; D is possibly TRBD2 (6 bases). The CDR3 length is 13 residues. Germline CDR1 SGHRS, CDR2 YFSETQ. Trimming pared 0 bases from V and 5 bases from J, leaving 8 bases between. The CDR3 region has the DNA TGCGCCAGCAGCTTGGGGAGGGGTGAGACCCAGTACTTC. Residues: CASSLGRGETQYF.

V usage is TRBV5-5 and J usage is TRBJ2-7; no clear D. The CDR3 runs to 17 residues. CDR1 SGHKS and CDR2 YYEKEE come from the germline V gene (reference sequence). Trimming cost V 2 bases and J 6 bases, with 24 bases left between them. The CDR3 is CASSLEDAGSSLGEQYF. CDR3 bases: TGTGCCAGCAGCTTAGAGGACGCTGGATCGAGTCTGGGCGAGCAGTACTTC.

The chain links TRBV5-1 to TRBJ2-1; possible D gene TRBD1, 5 bases. V lost 4 bases to trimming and J lost 9 bases, with 17 bases between them. The CDR3 consists of 14 residues. Germline CDR1 and CDR2: SGHRS and YFSETQ. The CDR3, as DNA: TGCGCCAGCAGCCAAGGGGCCCAGGAACCTGAGCAGTTCTTC. Its protein product is CASSQGAQEPEQFF.

The gene calls are TRBV19 and TRBJ2-5; 9 positions agree with TRBD1. There are 17 residues in the CDR3. Trimming at V came to 4 bases and at J to 4 bases, leaving 13 bases not matched to a gene. Germline V gene sequence: CDR1 LNHDA, CDR2 SQIVND (reference sequence). The CDR3 DNA sequence: TGTGCCAGTAGTAGAGCCAGTGGACAGGGGATGCGAGAGACCCAGTACTTC. Encoded protein: CASSRASGQGMRETQYF.

This clone was recorded only once. The chain links TRBV2 to TRBJ1-4; unclear D gene. This CDR3 has 14 residues. V was pared by 4 bases and J by 0 bases, with 6 bases between. The germline V gene has CDR1 SNHLY and CDR2 FYNNEI. The CDR3 reads CASSGPSTNEKLFF. The DNA for the CDR3 is TGTGCCAGCAGTGGCCCATCAACTAATGAAAAACTGTTTTTT.

The chain employs TRBV2 and TRBJ2-3; no clear D. Trimming shortened V by 5 bases and J by 0 bases, and 12 bases separated the two germline ends. Germline V gives CDR1 SNHLY, CDR2 FYNNEI. This CDR3 comprises 15 residues. CDR3 residues: CASSNGVTSTDTQYF. In DNA, the CDR3 is TGTGCCAGCAGTAACGGAGTTACTAGCACAGATACGCAGTATTTT.

V usage is TRBV10-3 and J usage is TRBJ2-3; possible D gene TRBD1, 6 bases. V dropped 10 bases and J dropped 0 bases, with 11 bases sitting between them. The CDR3 runs to 13 residues. Germline assignment: CDR1 ENHRY and CDR2 SYGVKD. The CDR3 is CATLQGSTDTQYF. CDR3 bases: TGTGCCACCCTGCAGGGGAGCACAGATACGCAGTATTTT.

The chain combines TRBV5-3 with TRBJ1-4; D is undetermined. TRBV5-3 is annotated as an ORF whose role is uncertain. CDR3 size: 14 residues. V was clipped by 0 bases and J by 2 bases, with 5 bases between them. CDR3 nucleotides: TGTGCCAGAAGCTTGGTTGGGACTAATGAAAAACTGTTTTTT. Translated: CARSLVGTNEKLFF.

The gene calls are TRBV7-9 and TRBJ2-5; D unresolved. The CDR3 runs 14 residues. Germline V gives CDR1 SEHNR, CDR2 FQNEAQ (reference sequence). Trimming shortened V by 5 bases and J by 2 bases, and 12 bases separated the two germline ends. CDR3 coding DNA: TGTGCCAGCAGCCCGCCTGGCTTACAAGAGACCCAGTACTTC. This codes for CASSPPGLQETQYF.

Notes on this clone: The same CDR3 can be traced to other DNA sequences in this sample. DNA of the CDR3: TGCGCCAGCGGACAAGAGACCCAGTACTTC. It is translated as CASGQETQYF. V is TRBV5-1 and J is TRBJ2-5; D gene uncertain. Looked up from germline, CDR1 is SGHRS and CDR2 is YFSETQ. The CDR3 extends over 10 amino acids. Between the trimmed V and J ends, which lost 7 bases and 2 bases, there was a span of 3 bases.

This clone was counted a single time. V and J are TRBV28 and TRBJ2-7; tentative D call: TRBD1 (6 bases). The V and J ends lost 6 bases and 5 bases respectively, with 11 bases between them. CDR3 size: 12 residues. Germline V CDR1 and CDR2: MDHEN, SYDVKM. The CDR3 reads CASSQGFHEQYF. The CDR3, as DNA: TGTGCCAGCAGCCAGGGGTTCCACGAGCAGTACTTC.

For this clone: Other DNA variants within this sample encode the same CDR3. J is TRBJ1-2 and V is TRBV7-2; the D is unclear. Deletions cut 1 base from V and 0 bases from J, with 3 bases between. The CDR3 has 13 amino acids. Germline CDR1 reads SGHTA; CDR2 reads FQGNSA. CDR3: CASSLGANYGYTF. CDR3 bases: TGTGCCAGCAGCTTAGGGGCTAACTATGGCTACACCTTC.

The chain joins TRBV15 to TRBJ1-3; no clear D. The CDR3 consists of 17 residues. Germline assignment: CDR1 LNHNV and CDR2 YYDKDF (reference sequence). The germline V and J ends were trimmed by 3 bases and 0 bases, with 15 bases remaining between them. CDR3 sequence (DNA): TGTGCCACCAGCAGCAGAGTATGGGAAGTCTCTGGAAACACCATATATTTT. It encodes CATSSRVWEVSGNTIYF. The whole variable domain, remainder taken from reference TRBV15 and TRBJ1-3, is DAMVIQNPRYQVTQFGKPVTLSCSQTLNHNVMYWYQQKSSQAPKLLFHYYDKDFNNEADTPDNFQSRRPNTSFCFLDIRSPGLGDTAMYLCATSSRVWEVSGNTIYFGEGSWLTVV.

In this sample, this clone turned up a few times. The V and J genes are TRBV30 and TRBJ1-5, with D unclear. The CDR3 is made up of 13 amino acids. The germline V gene encodes CDR1 GTSNPN and CDR2 SVGIG (reference sequence). Trimming stripped 5 bases from V and 0 bases from J, with 8 bases between. CDR3 loop: CAWSWGSNQPQHF. In nucleotides, the CDR3 is TGTGCCTGGTCCTGGGGTAGCAATCAGCCCCAGCATTTT. Combining the CDR3 with reference TRBV30 and TRBJ1-5 gives the whole variable domain SQTIHQWPATLVQPVGSPLSLECTVEGTSNPNLYWYRQAAGRGLQLLFYSVGIGQISSEVPQNLSASRPQDRQFILSSKKLLLSDSGFYLCAWSWGSNQPQHFGDGTRLSIL.

The J gene is TRBJ1-4, the V gene TRBV11-3; D is perhaps TRBD1 (6 bases). V shed 5 bases and J shed 5 bases, with 15 bases lying between them. The length of the CDR3 is 15 residues. Looked up from germline, CDR1 is SGHNT and CDR2 is YENEEA. As DNA, the CDR3 is TGTGCCAGCAGCCCCTTGACAGGAGGGAATGAAAAACTGTTTTTT. Protein sequence: CASSPLTGGNEKLFF.

This sequence joins TRBV18 and TRBJ2-5, with D uncertain. The CDR3 is 15 amino acids. Germline V gives CDR1 KGHSH, CDR2 LQKENI. Trimming left V 6 bases short and J 1 base short, with 15 bases between. The CDR3 here is CASSPLPSPQETQYF. The CDR3 coding sequence is TGTGCCAGCTCCCCTCTGCCCAGTCCCCAAGAGACCCAGTACTTC.